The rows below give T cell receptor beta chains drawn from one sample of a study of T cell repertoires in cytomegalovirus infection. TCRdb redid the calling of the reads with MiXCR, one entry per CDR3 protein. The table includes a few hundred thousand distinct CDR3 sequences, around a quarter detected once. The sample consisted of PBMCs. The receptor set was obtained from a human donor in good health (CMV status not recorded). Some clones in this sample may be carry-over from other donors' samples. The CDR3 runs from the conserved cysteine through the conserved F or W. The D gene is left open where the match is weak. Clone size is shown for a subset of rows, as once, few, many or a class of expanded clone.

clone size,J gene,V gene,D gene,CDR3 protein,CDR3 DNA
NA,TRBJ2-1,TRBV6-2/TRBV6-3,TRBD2,CASSSRTSGSKGHYNEQFF,TGTGCCAGCAGCTCACGGACTAGCGGGAGCAAGGGACACTACAATGAGCAGTTCTTC
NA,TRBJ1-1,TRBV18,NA,CASSPTDMNTEAFF,TGTGCCAGCTCGCCGACAGATATGAACACTGAAGCTTTCTTT
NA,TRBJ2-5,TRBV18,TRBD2,CASSRSGRIAETQYF,TGTGCCAGCTCCCGAAGCGGGAGAATAGCAGAGACCCAGTACTTC
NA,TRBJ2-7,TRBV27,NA,CASSSRGAYEQYF,TGTGCCAGCAGTTCTCGCGGAGCCTACGAGCAGTACTTC
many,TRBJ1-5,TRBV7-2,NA,CASSLRTGNQPQHF,TGTGCCAGCAGCTTGCGCACGGGCAATCAGCCCCAGCATTTT
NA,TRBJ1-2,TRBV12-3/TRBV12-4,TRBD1,CASSPGQGPNYGYTF,TGTGCCAGCAGTCCGGGACAGGGGCCTAACTATGGCTACACCTTC
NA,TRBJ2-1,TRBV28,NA,CASSSLGAGINEQFF,TGTGCCAGCAGTTCCCTCGGGGCAGGGATTAACGAGCAGTTCTTC
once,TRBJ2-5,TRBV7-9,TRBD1,CASSPDRGGKTQYF,TGTGCCAGCAGCCCCGACAGGGGAGGAAAGACCCAGTACTTC
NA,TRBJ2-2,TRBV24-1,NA,CATSRSGELFF,TGTGCCACCAGTCGATCCGGGGAGCTGTTTTTT
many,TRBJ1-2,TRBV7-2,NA,CASSSDGPNYGYTF,TGTGCCAGCAGCTCCGACGGGCCCAACTATGGCTACACCTTC
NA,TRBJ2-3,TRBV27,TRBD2,CASRLTSGRATDTQYF,TGTGCCAGCAGGCTGACTAGCGGGAGGGCCACAGATACGCAGTATTTT
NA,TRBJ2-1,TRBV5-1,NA,CASSFAGSPYNEQFF,TGCGCCAGCAGCTTTGCGGGAAGCCCCTACAATGAGCAGTTCTTC
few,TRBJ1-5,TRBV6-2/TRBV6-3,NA,CASSYDPPARQPQHF,TGTGCCAGCAGTTACGACCCTCCAGCGCGTCAGCCCCAGCATTTT
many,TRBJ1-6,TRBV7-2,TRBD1,CASSPTGGSSPLHF,TGTGCCAGCAGCCCAACAGGGGGCAGCTCACCCCTCCACTTT
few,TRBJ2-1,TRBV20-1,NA,CSARDMRIDEQFF,TGCAGTGCTAGAGATATGCGGATCGATGAGCAGTTCTTC
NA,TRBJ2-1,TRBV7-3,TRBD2,CASSLGTSEHNEQFF,TGTGCCAGCAGTTTAGGGACTAGCGAGCACAATGAGCAGTTCTTC
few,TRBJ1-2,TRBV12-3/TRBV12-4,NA,CASSPGGHYGYTF,TGTGCCAGCAGTCCTGGGGGACACTATGGCTACACCTTC
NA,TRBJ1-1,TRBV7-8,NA,CASSLPAGLGNTEAFF,TGTGCCAGCAGCTTACCCGCGGGACTGGGGAACACTGAAGCTTTCTTT
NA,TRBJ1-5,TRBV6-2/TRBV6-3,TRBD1,CASSRQGFQPQHF,TGTGCCAGCAGTCGACAGGGTTTTCAGCCCCAGCATTTT
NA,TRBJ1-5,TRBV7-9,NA,CASTNQPQHF,TGTGCCAGCACCAATCAGCCCCAGCATTTT
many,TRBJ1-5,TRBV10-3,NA,CATALEGNQPQHF,TGTGCCACCGCGCTTGAGGGCAATCAGCCCCAGCATTTT
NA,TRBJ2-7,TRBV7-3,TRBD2,CASSLNSGGGIYEQYF,TGTGCCAGCAGCTTAAATTCGGGCGGGGGAATTTACGAGCAGTACTTC
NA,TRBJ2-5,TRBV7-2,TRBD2,CASSPRLAVRTQYF,TGTGCCAGCAGCCCGAGACTAGCGGTACGGACCCAGTACTTC
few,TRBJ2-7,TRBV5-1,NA,CASSLLDGSEQYF,TGCGCCAGCAGCTTGCTAGACGGGAGCGAGCAGTACTTC
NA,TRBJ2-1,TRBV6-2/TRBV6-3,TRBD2,CASGTGGRRYNEQFF,TGTGCCAGCGGAACTGGCGGGAGGCGGTACAATGAGCAGTTCTTC
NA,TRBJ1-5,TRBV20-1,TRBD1,CSARVLPGTAHNQPQHF,TGCAGTGCTAGAGTTTTACCTGGGACAGCCCACAATCAGCCCCAGCATTTT
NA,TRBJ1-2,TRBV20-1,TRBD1,CSPPGQGILGYTF,TGCAGTCCTCCGGGACAGGGAATTCTTGGCTACACCTTC
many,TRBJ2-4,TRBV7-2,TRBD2,CASSLKAGGPENIQYF,TGTGCCAGCAGCTTAAAAGCGGGAGGGCCGGAAAACATTCAGTACTTC
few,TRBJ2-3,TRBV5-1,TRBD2,CASSLEASGRGTDTQYF,TGCGCCAGCAGCTTGGAGGCTAGCGGGAGAGGAACAGATACGCAGTATTTT
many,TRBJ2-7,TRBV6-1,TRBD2,CASSSYRLAGDHEQYF,TGTGCCAGCAGTTCCTACCGACTAGCGGGAGACCACGAGCAGTACTTC
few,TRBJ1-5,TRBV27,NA,CASSARGSIDQPQHF,TGTGCCAGCAGTGCGCGGGGGTCTATCGATCAGCCCCAGCATTTT
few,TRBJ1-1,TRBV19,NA,CASTPRGRYTEAFF,TGTGCCAGTACGCCGCGGGGAAGATACACTGAAGCTTTCTTT
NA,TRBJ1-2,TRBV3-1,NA,CASSWEMSGYTF,TGTGCCAGCAGCTGGGAAATGAGTGGCTACACCTTC
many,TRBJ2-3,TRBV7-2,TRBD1,CATTQGTGSTDTQYF,TGTGCCACCACCCAGGGGACAGGGAGCACAGATACGCAGTATTTT